The clone carrying this T cell receptor (beta chain) was counted once. Antigen unknown. Sequencing used immunoSEQ multiplex PCR; TCRdb keeps in-frame clones, though not all of them. The sample holds 150,000 to 200,000 clones, about 90% seen once. These data originate in a study of cytomegalovirus exposure and HLA in healthy donors. Broader study findings: Clusters of TCRs from the first cohort tended to co-occur in the 110 or so validation repertoires (as a later analysis found). Cytomegalovirus association was assigned to approximately 180 TCR beta chains. Testing in vitro showed a few CMV-associated chains specific for CMV antigens.

V lost 5 bases to trimming and J lost 1 base, with 16 bases between them. Germline CDR1 SGHKS, CDR2 YYEKEE (reference sequence). There are 17 residues in the CDR3. The donors formed part of the approximately 120-subject validation cohort, distinct from the approximately 630-subject first cohort. The TCR was taken from a woman under 30 in good health and CMV-seropositive. The chain couples TRBV5-5 to TRBJ2-6; possible D gene TRBD2, 5 bases. Material: PBMCs. The CDR3 DNA sequence: TGTGCCAGCAGGGAGCGGATTTTGGGGTCTGGGGCCAACGTCCTGACTTTC. Translation gives CASRERILGSGANVLTF.